Listed below are T cell receptor beta chains from one sample, sequenced in a study of blood T cell repertoires in COVID-19. Here immunoSEQ multiplex PCR was the method, and the copy in TCRdb shows in-frame clones only, minus some. Of under 250,000 clones detected, roughly 80% appear once; the ten largest clones hold 4.7%. The sample consisted of peripheral blood. These receptors were obtained from a woman aged 70-85 years with acute or convalescent COVID-19. The CDR3 runs from the conserved cysteine through the conserved F or W. Each record gives: V gene, J gene, clone size, D gene, CDR3 DNA, CDR3 protein. A D gene is named only where the DNA matches it firmly. Size is stated for part of the rows, as once, few or many counts, or as a class when the clone is expanded.

TRBV5-5	TRBJ1-2	many	TRBD1	TGTGCCAGCAGCCCGGGACAGGGAGCCGACACCTTC	CASSPGQGADTF
TRBV6-5	TRBJ1-2	.	.	TGTGCCAGCAGACGAACAGGGACCGCGGGCTACACCTTC	CASRRTGTAGYTF
TRBV19	TRBJ2-7	.	TRBD1	TGTGCCAGTACTCAGGACAGGGGGGACGAGCAGTACTTC	CASTQDRGDEQYF
TRBV19	TRBJ2-2	.	.	TGTGCCAGTACCAGGGAAACCGGGGAGCTGTTTTTT	CASTRETGELFF
TRBV7-9	TRBJ2-5	.	TRBD2	TGTGCCAGCTCCAGATCGGGGGGAGAGGGAGAGACCCAGTACTTC	CASSRSGGEGETQYF
TRBV2	TRBJ1-5	.	.	TGTGCCAGCAGTTTGGATCCCCGGGGGGCTCAGCCCCAGCATTTT	CASSLDPRGAQPQHF
TRBV9	TRBJ2-3	.	TRBD2	TGTGCCAGCAGCGTAATGTCGGGGGGAAGCACAGATACGCAGTATTTT	CASSVMSGGSTDTQYF
TRBV12-3/TRBV12-4	TRBJ1-2	.	.	TGTGCCAGCAGTGACAGTAACTATGGCTACACCTTC	CASSDSNYGYTF
TRBV4-3	TRBJ2-6	.	.	TGCGCCAGCAGCGCCCAACAGGTCTCTGGGGCCAACGTCCTGACTTTC	CASSAQQVSGANVLTF
TRBV7-2	TRBJ2-1	.	TRBD2	TGTGCCAGCAGCTTGAGCGGGGCGACCTACAATGAGCAGTTCTTC	CASSLSGATYNEQFF
TRBV5-1	TRBJ2-3	.	TRBD2	TGCGCCAGCAGCGGACTAGCGGGGGGGCCAGATACGCAGTATTTT	CASSGLAGGPDTQYF
TRBV25-1	TRBJ1-2	.	.	TGTGCCAGCAGTGAATATAACGTCCGGGACATTATTTATGGCTACACCTTC	CASSEYNVRDIIYGYTF
TRBV5-1	TRBJ1-4	.	TRBD1	TGCGCCAGCAGCATGGGGACAGTCGGAACTAATGAAAAACTGTTTTTT	CASSMGTVGTNEKLFF
TRBV9	TRBJ1-3	.	.	TGTGCCAGCAGCCCAACTCCAGGGGTCTCTGGAAACACCATATATTTT	CASSPTPGVSGNTIYF
TRBV18	TRBJ1-6	.	.	TGTGCCAGCTCACCACTTCCCAGGGCTGATTCACCCCTCCACTTT	CASSPLPRADSPLHF
TRBV30	TRBJ2-1	.	.	TGTGCCTGGAGTTATGGAGGGCTTTCCAATGAGCAGTTCTTC	CAWSYGGLSNEQFF
TRBV12-5	TRBJ1-1	.	TRBD1	TGTGCTAGTGGCCAACACAACGGACAGGGGCTGACGGGGGCTTTCTTT	CASGQHNGQGLTGAFF
TRBV5-1	TRBJ2-3	.	TRBD1	TGCGCCAGCAGCTCCGGGACAGGGGATAGGACAGATACGCAGTATTTT	CASSSGTGDRTDTQYF
TRBV7-2	TRBJ2-7	once	.	TGTGCCAGCAGCCCCCAAGAGGGGGTGCAGTACTTC	CASSPQEGVQYF
TRBV5-1	TRBJ1-3	.	.	TGCGCCAGCAGCAACATACAGGGCGGCAGAGGTGGAAACACCATATATTTT	CASSNIQGGRGGNTIYF
TRBV4-1	TRBJ1-2	.	TRBD1	TGCGCCAGCAGCCAATGGGTAGGGCAGGGGGATGGCTACACCTTC	CASSQWVGQGDGYTF
TRBV7-9	TRBJ1-1	.	.	TGTGCCAGCAGCTCGCGGACACAATTGAACACTGAAGCTTTCTTT	CASSSRTQLNTEAFF
TRBV12-3/TRBV12-4	TRBJ2-7	.	.	TGTGCCAGCAGTCTACAGCCGGCCTACGAGCAGTACTTC	CASSLQPAYEQYF
TRBV27	TRBJ2-2	.	TRBD1	TGTGCCAGCAGTTTCCCGGGACAGGGGGCCGGGGAGCTGTTTTTT	CASSFPGQGAGELFF
TRBV19	TRBJ2-1	.	TRBD2	TGTGCCAGTAGTAGCTTAGCGGGGGTCCCCTACAATGAGCAGTTCTTC	CASSSLAGVPYNEQFF
TRBV6-2/TRBV6-3	TRBJ1-6	.	.	TGTGCCAGCAGTTATTTGAGGCCGGGAGTGGGCTCACCCCTCCACTTT	CASSYLRPGVGSPLHF
TRBV9	TRBJ1-2	.	TRBD1	TGTGCCAGCAGCGTAGCGACAGGGGTACGATATGGCTACACCTTC	CASSVATGVRYGYTF
TRBV5-1	TRBJ1-1	.	TRBD1	TGCGCCAGCAGCTTATTATCTCGGACAGGGAGTACTGAAGCTTTCTTT	CASSLLSRTGSTEAFF
TRBV4-2	TRBJ1-1	.	TRBD1	TGTGCCAGCAGCCAGAGTGACAGGGGGAACACTGAAGCTTTCTTT	CASSQSDRGNTEAFF
TRBV30	TRBJ1-2	.	TRBD1	TGTGCCTGGACTTTTAAGGGGGCTGGCTACACCTTC	CAWTFKGAGYTF
TRBV19	TRBJ1-6	.	.	TGTGCCAGTAGTAAAGCGGGGCAGTTGATTTCACCCCTCCACTTT	CASSKAGQLISPLHF
TRBV28	TRBJ1-1	.	TRBD1	TGTGCCAGCATCCCTACCCCGGGACAGGGTTCTGAAGCTTTCTTT	CASIPTPGQGSEAFF
TRBV7-2	TRBJ2-2	few	.	TGTGCCAGCAGAACTGACAGGTTGAACACCGGGGAGCTGTTTTTT	CASRTDRLNTGELFF
TRBV5-1	TRBJ1-6	few	.	TGCGCCAGCAGCCCAGAATTTAATTCACCCCTCCACTTT	CASSPEFNSPLHF